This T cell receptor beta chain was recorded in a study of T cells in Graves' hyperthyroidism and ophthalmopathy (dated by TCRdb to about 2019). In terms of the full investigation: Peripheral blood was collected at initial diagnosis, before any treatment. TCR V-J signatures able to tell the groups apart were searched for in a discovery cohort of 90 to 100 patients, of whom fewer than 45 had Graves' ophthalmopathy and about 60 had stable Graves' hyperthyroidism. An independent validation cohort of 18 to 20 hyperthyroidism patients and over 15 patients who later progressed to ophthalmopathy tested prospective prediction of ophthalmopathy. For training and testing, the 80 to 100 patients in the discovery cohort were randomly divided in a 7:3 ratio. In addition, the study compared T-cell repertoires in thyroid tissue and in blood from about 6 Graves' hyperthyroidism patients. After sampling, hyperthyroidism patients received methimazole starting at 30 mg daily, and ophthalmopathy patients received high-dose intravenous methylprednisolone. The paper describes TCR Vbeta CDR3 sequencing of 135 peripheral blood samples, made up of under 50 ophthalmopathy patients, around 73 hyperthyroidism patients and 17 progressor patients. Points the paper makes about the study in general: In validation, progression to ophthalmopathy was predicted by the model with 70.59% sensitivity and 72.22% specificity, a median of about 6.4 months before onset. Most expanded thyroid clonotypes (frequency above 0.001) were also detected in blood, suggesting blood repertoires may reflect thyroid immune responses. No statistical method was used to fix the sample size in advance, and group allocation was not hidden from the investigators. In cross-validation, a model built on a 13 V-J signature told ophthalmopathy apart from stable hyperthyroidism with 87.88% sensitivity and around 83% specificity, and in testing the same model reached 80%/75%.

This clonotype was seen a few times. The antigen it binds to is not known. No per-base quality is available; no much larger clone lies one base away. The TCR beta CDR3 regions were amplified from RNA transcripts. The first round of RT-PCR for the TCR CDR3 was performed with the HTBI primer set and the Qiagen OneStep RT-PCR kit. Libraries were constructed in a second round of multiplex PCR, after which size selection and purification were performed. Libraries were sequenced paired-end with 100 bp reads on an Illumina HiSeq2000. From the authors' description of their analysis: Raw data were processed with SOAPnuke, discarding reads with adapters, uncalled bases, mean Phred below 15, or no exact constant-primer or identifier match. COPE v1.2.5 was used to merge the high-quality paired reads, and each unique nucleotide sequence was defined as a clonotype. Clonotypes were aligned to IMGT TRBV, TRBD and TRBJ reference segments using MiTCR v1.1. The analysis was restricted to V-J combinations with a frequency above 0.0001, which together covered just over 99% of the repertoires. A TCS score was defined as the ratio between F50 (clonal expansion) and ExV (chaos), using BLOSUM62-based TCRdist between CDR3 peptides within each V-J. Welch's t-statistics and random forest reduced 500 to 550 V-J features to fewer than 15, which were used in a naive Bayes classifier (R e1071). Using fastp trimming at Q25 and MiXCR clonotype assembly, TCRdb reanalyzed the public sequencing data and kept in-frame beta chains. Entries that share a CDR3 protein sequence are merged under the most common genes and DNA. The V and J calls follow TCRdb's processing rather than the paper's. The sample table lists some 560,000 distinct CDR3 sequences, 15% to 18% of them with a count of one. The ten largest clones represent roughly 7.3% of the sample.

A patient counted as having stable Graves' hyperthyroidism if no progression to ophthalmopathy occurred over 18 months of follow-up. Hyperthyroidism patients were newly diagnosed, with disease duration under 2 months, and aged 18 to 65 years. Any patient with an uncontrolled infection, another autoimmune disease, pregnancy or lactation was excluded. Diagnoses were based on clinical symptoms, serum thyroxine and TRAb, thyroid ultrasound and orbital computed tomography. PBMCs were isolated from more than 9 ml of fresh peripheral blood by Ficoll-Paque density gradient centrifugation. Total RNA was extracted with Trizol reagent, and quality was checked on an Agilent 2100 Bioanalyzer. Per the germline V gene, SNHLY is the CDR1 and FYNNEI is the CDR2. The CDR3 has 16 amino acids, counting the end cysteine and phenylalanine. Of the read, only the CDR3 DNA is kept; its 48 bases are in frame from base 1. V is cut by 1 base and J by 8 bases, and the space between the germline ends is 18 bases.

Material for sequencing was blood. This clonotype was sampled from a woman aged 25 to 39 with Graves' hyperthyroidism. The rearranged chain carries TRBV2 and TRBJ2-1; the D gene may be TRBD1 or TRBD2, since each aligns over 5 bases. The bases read TGTGCCAGCAGTGAAGTCGGGACGTACCATGGGGATGAGCAGTTCTTC. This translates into CASSEVGTYHGDEQFF.